These 10 T cell receptor beta chains originate from one sample sequenced in a study of cytomegalovirus exposure and HLA in healthy donors. The PCR ran on 60 Vbeta and 13 Jbeta primers. Sequenced by immunoSEQ multiplex PCR; TCRdb stores in-frame clones only, minus some. Recorded for this sample: about 160,000 clones. Sequenced: PBMCs. The receptor source for this set is a woman aged 50 to 65 in good health and CMV-seronegative.

The CDR3 spells CASSLVTSRTGGYEQYF. CDR3 bases: TGCGCCAGCAGCTTAGTCACCTCGAGGACAGGGGGCTACGAGCAGTACTTC. The J gene is TRBJ2-7, the V gene TRBV5-1; 10 bases fit TRBD1. Losses at the gene ends were 2 bases for V and 3 bases for J; bases not matched to a gene: 11. Germline lookup yields CDR1 SGHRS and CDR2 YFSETQ. The CDR3 loop spans 17 amino acids.

This rearrangement joins TRBV6-5 to TRBJ2-7; D is perhaps TRBD1 (5 bases). The V and J ends lost 6 bases and 3 bases respectively, with 15 bases between them. This CDR3 has 14 residues. CDR1 is MNHEY, CDR2 SVGAGI, per germline. The CDR3 sequence: CASRPWQGRYEQYF. The DNA for the CDR3 is TGTGCCAGCAGACCCTGGCAGGGTCGCTACGAGCAGTACTTC.

The chain joins TRBV5-4 to TRBJ2-1; D is unclear. Germline CDR1 SGHNT, CDR2 YYREEE (reference sequence). This CDR3 is 15 amino acids long. V shed 4 bases and J shed 0 bases, with 11 bases lying between them. CDR3: CASSMDRSSYNEQFF. The CDR3 DNA reads as TGTGCCAGCAGCATGGACCGTAGCTCCTACAATGAGCAGTTCTTC.

V usage is TRBV7-3 and J usage is TRBJ2-1, with TRBD2 matching 11 bases. The CDR3 covers 17 residues. With V trimmed by 0 bases and J by 10 bases, 11 bases remained unmatched. Germline assignment: CDR1 SGHTA and CDR2 FQGTGA. In nucleotides, the CDR3 is TGTGCCAGCAGCTTAACGGTTTCTCCGGGACTAGCGGTCGAGCAGTTCTTC. This gives the protein CASSLTVSPGLAVEQFF.

The chain uses TRBV5-1 and TRBJ1-6, with D perhaps matching TRBD1 (5 bases). This CDR3 is built from 15 residues. CDR1 is SGHRS, CDR2 YFSETQ, per germline. V lost 4 bases to trimming and J lost 7 bases, with 15 bases between them. The CDR3 DNA sequence: TGCGCCAGCAGCACCAGGGATCCGGTGAATTCACCCCTCCACTTT. Translation gives CASSTRDPVNSPLHF.

On this clone: The identical CDR3 is also encoded by other nucleotide sequences in the sample. The J gene is TRBJ1-2, the V gene TRBV7-9; tentative D call: TRBD1 (6 bases). V was trimmed by 5 bases and J by 6 bases, leaving 13 bases between them. The CDR3 totals 13 residues. Germline values: CDR1 SEHNR, CDR2 FQNEAQ (reference sequence). This CDR3 is CASSLTGGDGYTF. Here the CDR3 DNA reads TGTGCCAGCAGCCTGACAGGCGGAGATGGCTACACCTTC.

As for this clone: The junction departs from germline at one end; a sequencing error may be responsible. Other DNA sequences within the sample encode an identical CDR3. The chain links TRBV28 to TRBJ2-3, with 11 bases matching TRBD2. CDR3 length: 15 amino acids. The germline CDR1 and CDR2 sequences are MDHEN and SYDVKM. The CDR3, as DNA: TGCGCCAGCAGCGCGGGACTAGCGGACACAGATACGCAGTATTTT. Protein: CASSAGLADTDTQYF.

The rearrangement uses TRBV7-9 and TRBJ2-3; perhaps TRBD2 as D (6 bases). The germline V gene encodes CDR1 SEHNR and CDR2 FQNEAQ (reference sequence). This CDR3 region has 16 residues. The V gene lost 8 bases and the J gene lost 5 bases, with 23 bases spanning the gap. The CDR3 DNA reads as TGTGCCAGCTTGTTAGAAGTCGGCGGGACGGGAGATACGCAGTATTTT. Residues: CASLLEVGGTGDTQYF. Filled out from reference TRBV7-9 and TRBJ2-3, the complete variable domain reads DTGVSQNPRHKITKRGQNVTFRCDPISEHNRLYWYRQTLGQGPEFLTYFQNEAQLEKSRLLSDRFSAERPKGSFSTLEIQRTEQGDSAMYLCASLLEVGGTGDTQYFGPGTRLTVL.

The rearrangement uses TRBV5-1 and TRBJ1-2; TRBD1 aligns across 9 bases. This CDR3 is built from 17 residues. CDR1 is SGHRS and CDR2 is YFSETQ in the germline V gene. Unmatched junction bases numbered 10, after V lost 0 bases and J lost 4 bases. As DNA, the CDR3 is TGCGCCAGCAGCTTGGAGACAGGGGGATATCGGGCCTATGGCTACACCTTC. This gives the protein CASSLETGGYRAYGYTF. Looking up the rest from reference TRBV5-1 and TRBJ1-2 gives the full variable domain: KAGVTQTPRYLIKTRGQQVTLSCSPISGHRSVSWYQQTPGQGLQFLFEYFSETQRNKGNFPGRFSGRQFSNSRSEMNVSTLELGDSALYLCASSLETGGYRAYGYTFGSGTRLTVV.

V is TRBV10-3 and J is TRBJ1-1, with a tentative D call TRBD1 (6 bases). Germline assignment: CDR1 ENHRY and CDR2 SYGVKD. The CDR3 length is 14 residues. V lost 6 bases and J 3 bases, leaving 14 bases between the germline ends. As DNA, the CDR3 is TGTGCCATCAGGGAGACAGGTGGGGACACTGAAGCTTTCTTT. As protein: CAIRETGGDTEAFF.